This T cell receptor (beta chain) was sequenced in a study of chemoradiotherapy in HPV16-positive cancers. Notes on this clone: Its target is unknown.

Produced via immunoSEQ multiplex PCR; TCRdb's table is partial and in-frame only. The data show more than 2,000 clones, 78% seen once. Study-level results: During treatment, candidate HPV-specific clones and E7-related motifs expanded in tumor. The functional HPV-specific definition rests on just a couple of HPV16-positive patients.

Trimming left V 4 bases short and J 1 base short, with 24 bases between. The CDR3 runs 19 residues. Repertoires were sampled repeatedly during chemoradiotherapy. The TCR sequence derives from a human donor with HPV-associated anogenital cancer. The sequencing used tumor tissue, collected from a patient who underwent chemoradiotherapy. The chain has TRBV23-1 and TRBJ2-3; possibly TRBD2 for D (6 bases). TRBV23-1 is annotated as an ORF whose role is uncertain. The CDR3 DNA follows: TGCGCCAGCAGTCGCCCTGCGGGGAACAACCCCCGTGGCACAGATACGCAGTATTTT. Amino acids: CASSRPAGNNPRGTDTQYF.